This T cell receptor (beta chain) came from a study of blood T cells in healthy people across ages. Study results and caveats: Among T cells, TCR beta diversity per million cells dropped roughly linearly as age rose.

It was with a sample-barcoded 5' primer and a J-beta primer mix that a second PCR of about 7 to 12 cycles was run. CDR3-containing paired-end reads numbered at least 2.5 million in each sample. TCRdb itself ran the 5' RACE reads through MiXCR, one entry per CDR3 protein. This sample has about 1.8 million distinct CDR3 sequences, with around 48% found just once. Comment on this clonotype: What it recognizes is unknown.

The CDR3 is 13 amino acids. The germline gives CDR1 SEHNR, CDR2 FQNEAQ (reference sequence). V lost 5 bases and J lost 5, with 12 bases in between. The V and J genes are TRBV7-9 and TRBJ2-5; D unclear. The TCR originated in a woman between 40 and 50 years old in good health. The sequencing sample was made of blood. The CDR3 spells CASSGVIAETQYF. Here the CDR3 DNA reads TGTGCCAGCAGCGGAGTCATCGCCGAGACCCAGTACTTC.